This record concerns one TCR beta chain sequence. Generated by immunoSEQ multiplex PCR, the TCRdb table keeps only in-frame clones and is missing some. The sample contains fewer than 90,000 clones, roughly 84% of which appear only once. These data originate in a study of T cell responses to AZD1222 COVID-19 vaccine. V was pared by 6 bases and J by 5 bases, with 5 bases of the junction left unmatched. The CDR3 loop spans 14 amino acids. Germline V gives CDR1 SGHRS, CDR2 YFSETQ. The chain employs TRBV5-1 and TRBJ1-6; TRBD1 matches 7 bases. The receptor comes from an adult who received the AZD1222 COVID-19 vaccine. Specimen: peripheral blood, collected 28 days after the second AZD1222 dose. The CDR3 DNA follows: TGCGCCAGCACGACAGGGAGAGATAATTCACCCCTCCACTTT. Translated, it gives CASTTGRDNSPLHF.